This entry describes one TCR beta chain. The data derive from a study of blood T cell repertoires in COVID-19. In the study's own analysis: By means of reference gene primer amplification, nucleated cell counts were estimated. Clones were sequenced by immunoSEQ multiplex PCR, and TCRdb holds only the in-frame ones, with some missing. From that table come the V and J calls and clone size; the DNA was used to work out D and trimming. The profile covers around 130,000 clones, with roughly 84% appearing a single time and 3% to 5% taken by the ten largest. Trimming stripped 1 base from V and 3 bases from J, with 10 bases between. The CDR3 is made up of 15 amino acids. CDR1 is SGHTA, CDR2 FQGNSA, per germline.

Material for sequencing was peripheral blood. This rearrangement joins TRBV7-2 to TRBJ2-1; D remains ambiguous. This clonotype originated in a man in his sixties with acute or convalescent COVID-19. CDR3 sequence reads: CASSLDYGNYNEQFF. CDR3 in DNA: TGTGCCAGCAGCTTAGACTACGGTAACTACAATGAGCAGTTCTTC.